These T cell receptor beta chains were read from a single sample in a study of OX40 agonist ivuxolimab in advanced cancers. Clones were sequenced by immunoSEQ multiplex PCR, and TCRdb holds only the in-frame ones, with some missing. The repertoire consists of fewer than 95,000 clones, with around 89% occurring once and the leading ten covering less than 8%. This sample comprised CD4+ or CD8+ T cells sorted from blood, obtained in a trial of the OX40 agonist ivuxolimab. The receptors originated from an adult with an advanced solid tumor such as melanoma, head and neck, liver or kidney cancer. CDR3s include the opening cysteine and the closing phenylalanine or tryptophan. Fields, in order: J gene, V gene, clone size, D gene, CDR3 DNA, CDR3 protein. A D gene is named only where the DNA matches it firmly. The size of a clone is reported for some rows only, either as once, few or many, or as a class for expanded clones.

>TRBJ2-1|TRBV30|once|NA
TGTGCCTGGAAACTTCACGGGACAGAGCAGTTCTTC
CAWKLHGTEQFF
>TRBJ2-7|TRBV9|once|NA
TGTGCCAGCAGCGTAGGGCAAGTCTCCTACGAGCAGTACTTC
CASSVGQVSYEQYF
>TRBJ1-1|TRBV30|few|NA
TGTGCCGGAAACAGGGAGGAGGACACTGAAGCTTTCTTT
CAGNREEDTEAFF
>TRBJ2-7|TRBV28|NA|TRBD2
TGTGCCAGCAGTTCCGGGACTAGCGTCTACGAGCAGTACTTC
CASSSGTSVYEQYF
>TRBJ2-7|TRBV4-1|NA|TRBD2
TGCGCCAGCAGCCGAGATAGCGGGAGGGCCCGGGAGCAGTACTTC
CASSRDSGRAREQYF
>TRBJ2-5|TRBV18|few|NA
TGTGCCAGCTCACCAAGGGGGTCAGAGACCCAGTACTTC
CASSPRGSETQYF
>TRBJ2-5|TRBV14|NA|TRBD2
TGTGCCAGCAGCCAAGCCGCTGGACTAGCGGGAGGCTTGTACCAAGAGACCCAGTACTTC
CASSQAAGLAGGLYQETQYF
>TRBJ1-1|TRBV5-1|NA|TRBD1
TGCGCCAGCAGCCCGGGACAGGGGACTGAAGCTTTCTTT
CASSPGQGTEAFF
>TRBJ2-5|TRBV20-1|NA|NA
TGCAGTGCTAGAGATCGGGAGCAGTACTTC
CSARDREQYF
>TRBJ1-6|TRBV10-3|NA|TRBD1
TGTGCCATCAGTGACCGGGAGGGGGCGATTGGGTCACCCCTCCACTTT
CAISDREGAIGSPLHF
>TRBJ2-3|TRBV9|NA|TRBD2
TGTGCCAGCAGCCCTAGCGGGAGAACGGCAGATACGCAGTATTTT
CASSPSGRTADTQYF
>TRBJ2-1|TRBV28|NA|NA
TGTGCCAGCACAGGAGGCAGGGGAGTGTACAATGAGCAGTTCTTC
CASTGGRGVYNEQFF
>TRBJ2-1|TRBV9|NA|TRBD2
TGTGCCAGCAGCGAGACCCCCGGGACTAGCGGGAGGCCGGCTTGGAATGAGCAGTTCTTC
CASSETPGTSGRPAWNEQFF
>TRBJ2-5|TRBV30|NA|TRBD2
TGTGCCTGGAGAACCCGCGGGAGGGCCGGAAGGGGAGAGACCCAGTACTTC
CAWRTRGRAGRGETQYF
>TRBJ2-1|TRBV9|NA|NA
TGTGCCAGCAGCGTAGGTAGCGCCTCCTACAATGAGCAGTTCTTC
CASSVGSASYNEQFF
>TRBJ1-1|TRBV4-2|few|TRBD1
TGTGCCAGCAGCCCCCGGGACAGGGTGAACACTGAAGCTTTCTTT
CASSPRDRVNTEAFF
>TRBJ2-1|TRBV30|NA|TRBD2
TGTGCCTGGAATAGCGGGAGTTCCACGTTCTTC
CAWNSGSSTFF
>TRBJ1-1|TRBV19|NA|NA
TGTGCCAGTAGTATCCTTATGGACGGGCTGAACACTGAAGCTTTCTTT
CASSILMDGLNTEAFF
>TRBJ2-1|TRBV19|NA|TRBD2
TGTGCCAGTCGGAAGACGACTGGACTAGCGGGTGTCAATGAGCAGTTCTTC
CASRKTTGLAGVNEQFF
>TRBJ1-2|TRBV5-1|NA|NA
TGCGCCAGCATGGGGCACCCTAACTATGGCTACACCTTC
CASMGHPNYGYTF
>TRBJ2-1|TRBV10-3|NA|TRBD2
TGTGCCATCAGTTCTAGCGGGAGGGCCCTTTTCGATGAGCAGTTCTTC
CAISSSGRALFDEQFF
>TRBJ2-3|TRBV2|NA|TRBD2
TGTGCCAGCAGCCTCTCTAGCGGGCTGAGGGGCACAGATACGCAGTATTTT
CASSLSSGLRGTDTQYF